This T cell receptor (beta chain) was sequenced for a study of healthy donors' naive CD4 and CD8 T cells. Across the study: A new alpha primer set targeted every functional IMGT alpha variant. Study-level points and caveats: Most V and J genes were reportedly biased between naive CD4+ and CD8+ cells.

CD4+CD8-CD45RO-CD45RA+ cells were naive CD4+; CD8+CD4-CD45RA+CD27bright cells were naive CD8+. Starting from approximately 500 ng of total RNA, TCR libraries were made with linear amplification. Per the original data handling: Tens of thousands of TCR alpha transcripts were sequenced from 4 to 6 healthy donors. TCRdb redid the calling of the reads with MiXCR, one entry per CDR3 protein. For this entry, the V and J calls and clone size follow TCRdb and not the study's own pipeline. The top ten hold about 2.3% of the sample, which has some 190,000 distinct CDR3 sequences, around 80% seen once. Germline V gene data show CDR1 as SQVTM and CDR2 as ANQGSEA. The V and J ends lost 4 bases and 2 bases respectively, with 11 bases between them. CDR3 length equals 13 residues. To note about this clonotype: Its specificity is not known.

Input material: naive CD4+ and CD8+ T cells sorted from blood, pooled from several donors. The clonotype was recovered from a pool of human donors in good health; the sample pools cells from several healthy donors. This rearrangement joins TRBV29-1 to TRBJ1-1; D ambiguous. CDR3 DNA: TGCAGCGTTGGTCCTGGGATTAACACTGAAGCTTTCTTT. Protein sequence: CSVGPGINTEAFF. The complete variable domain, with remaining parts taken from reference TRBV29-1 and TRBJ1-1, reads SAVISQKPSRDICQRGTSLTIQCQVDSQVTMMFWYRQQPGQSLTLIATANQGSEATYESGFVIDKFPISRPNLTFSTLTVSNMSPEDSSIYLCSVGPGINTEAFFGQGTRLTVV.